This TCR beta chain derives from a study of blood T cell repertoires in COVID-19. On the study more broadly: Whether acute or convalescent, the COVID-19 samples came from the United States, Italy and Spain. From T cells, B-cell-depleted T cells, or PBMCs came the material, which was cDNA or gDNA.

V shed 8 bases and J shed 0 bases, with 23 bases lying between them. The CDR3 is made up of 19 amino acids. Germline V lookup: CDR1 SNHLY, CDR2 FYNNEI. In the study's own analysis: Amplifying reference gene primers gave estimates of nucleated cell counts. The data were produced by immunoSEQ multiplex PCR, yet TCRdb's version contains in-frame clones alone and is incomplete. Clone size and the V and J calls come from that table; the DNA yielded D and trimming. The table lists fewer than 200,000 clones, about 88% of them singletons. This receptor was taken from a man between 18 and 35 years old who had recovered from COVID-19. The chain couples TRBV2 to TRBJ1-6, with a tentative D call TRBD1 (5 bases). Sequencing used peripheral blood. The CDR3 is CASPGGGRSVSSYNSPLHF. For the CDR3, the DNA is TGTGCCAGCCCCGGGGGAGGGAGAAGTGTAAGCTCCTATAATTCACCCCTCCACTTT. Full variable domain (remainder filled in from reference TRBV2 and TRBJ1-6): EPEVTQTPSHQVTQMGQEVILRCVPISNHLYFYWYRQILGQKVEFLVSFYNNEISEKSEIFDDQFSVERPDGSNFTLKIRSTKLEDSAMYFCASPGGGRSVSSYNSPLHFGNGTRLTVT.